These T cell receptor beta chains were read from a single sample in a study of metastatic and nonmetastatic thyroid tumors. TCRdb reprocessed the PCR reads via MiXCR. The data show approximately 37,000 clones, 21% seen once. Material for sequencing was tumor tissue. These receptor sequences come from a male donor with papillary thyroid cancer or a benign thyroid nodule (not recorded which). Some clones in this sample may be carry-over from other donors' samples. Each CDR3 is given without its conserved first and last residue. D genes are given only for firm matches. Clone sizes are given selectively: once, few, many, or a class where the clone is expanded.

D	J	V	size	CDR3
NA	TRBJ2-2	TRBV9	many	ASSVIGGGELF
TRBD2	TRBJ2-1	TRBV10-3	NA	AISEGLAGVDEQF
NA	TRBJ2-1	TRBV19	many	ASSIRANEQF
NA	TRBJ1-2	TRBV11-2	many	ASSFPTMNGYT
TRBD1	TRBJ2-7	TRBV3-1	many	ASSLYRDRRYEQY
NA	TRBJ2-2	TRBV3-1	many	ASSQLGQGYTGELF
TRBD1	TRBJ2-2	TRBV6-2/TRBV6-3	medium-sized	ASSNRGLDTGELF
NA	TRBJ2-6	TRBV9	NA	ASSVSLLTGGVSGANVLT
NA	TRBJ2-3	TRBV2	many	ASNVFTDTQY
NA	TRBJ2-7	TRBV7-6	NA	ASSPLSGHKDYEQY
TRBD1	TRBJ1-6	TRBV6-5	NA	ASSLQGDSYNSPLH
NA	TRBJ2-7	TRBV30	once	AWSPRQIRHEQY
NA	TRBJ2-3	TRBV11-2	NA	ASSRKRAATDTQY
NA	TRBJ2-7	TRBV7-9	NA	ASISTGGSDQY
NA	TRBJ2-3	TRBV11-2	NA	ATHTGIPTDTQY
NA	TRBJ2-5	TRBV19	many	ASSIAGTQETQY
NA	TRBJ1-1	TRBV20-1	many	SARDSRKVGTEAF
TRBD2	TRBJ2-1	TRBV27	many	ASKTSGTSGYNEQF
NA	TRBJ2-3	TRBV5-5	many	ASSVGLSTDTQY
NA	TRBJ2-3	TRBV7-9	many	ASSPGLSTDTQY
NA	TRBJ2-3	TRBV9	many	ASSVGAPSTDTQY
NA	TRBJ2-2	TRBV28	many	ASSFPGVGTGELF
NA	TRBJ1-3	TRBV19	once	ASRRRDTVGGNTIY
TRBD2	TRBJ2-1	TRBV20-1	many	SAILAGRSYNEQF
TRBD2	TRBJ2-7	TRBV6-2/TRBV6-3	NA	ACRSGRAYEQY
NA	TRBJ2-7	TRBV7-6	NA	ASSAGRGYEQY
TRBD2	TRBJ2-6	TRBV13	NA	ASSSPPGTSGTGANVLT
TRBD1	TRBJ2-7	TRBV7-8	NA	ASSLGIGTGNEQY
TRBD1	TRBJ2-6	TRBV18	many	ASSPRQGISGANVLT
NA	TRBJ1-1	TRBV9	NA	ASSPRWGRNTEAF
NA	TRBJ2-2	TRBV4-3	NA	ASIPGRGTGELF
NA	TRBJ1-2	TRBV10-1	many	ASRGWGARGYT
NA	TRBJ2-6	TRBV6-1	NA	ASRWRAPWANVLT
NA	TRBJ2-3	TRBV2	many	ASSEQGADTQY
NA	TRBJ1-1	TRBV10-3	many	AISESYPNTEAF
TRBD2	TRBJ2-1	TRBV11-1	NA	ASSFLAAGRYNEQF
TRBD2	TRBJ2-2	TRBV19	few	ASTGTRGSRREMF
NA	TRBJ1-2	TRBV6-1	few	ASTNGARAVSYGYT
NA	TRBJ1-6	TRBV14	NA	ASSQYGNSHLH
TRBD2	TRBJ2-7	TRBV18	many	ASSHSTTGTSGSYEQY
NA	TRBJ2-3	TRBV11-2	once	ASRQRGRSRTDTQY
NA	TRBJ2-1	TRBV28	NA	ASSPRRGLTSVHNEQF
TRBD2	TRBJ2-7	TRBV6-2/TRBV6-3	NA	ASSCDSGTPSYDQY
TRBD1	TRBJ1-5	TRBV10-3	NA	AIRGQGSNQPQH
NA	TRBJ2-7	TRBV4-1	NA	ASSQVDRGIFGAYEQY